The sequence of this T cell receptor (beta chain) was determined in a study of CXCR3-negative and CXCR3-positive naive CD8 T cells. The study's findings and limits: Comparison of naive cells showed more hydrophobic TRB CDR3s in CXCR3-positive than in CXCR3-negative naive cells. Relative to memory CD8+ cells, whose diversity was much lower, both naive subsets had comparably high diversity.

The libraries of TRB cDNA were prepared using 5' RACE with UMI labels. TCRdb reprocessed the 5' RACE reads; each CDR3 protein has one entry and no DNA is given. This repertoire includes roughly 71,000 distinct CDR3 sequences. The authors gated naive CD8+ T cells as CD45RO-CCR7+CD27+CD95-. In regard to this clonotype: Its specificity is not known.

The CDR3 sequence is 16 residues long. Germline CDR1 is SEHNR and CDR2 is FQNEAQ (reference sequence). This TCR came from a human donor in good health. Some clones in this sample may be carry-over from other donors' samples. The V and J genes are TRBV7-9 and TRBJ2-1; checking the TCRdb D call of TRBD2 is not possible without DNA. Sequenced: naive CXCR3- CD8+ T cells from blood. The subset: CD45RO-CCR7+CD27+CD95- naive CD8+ T cells lacking CXCR3 (TNR3-). CDR3: CASSLGLGLDYNEQFF.